This T cell receptor beta chain was sequenced in a study of blood T cell repertoires in COVID-19. Study in general: The United States, Italy and Spain supplied acute and convalescent COVID-19 samples.

Germline-derived CDR1 and CDR2 are MDHEN and SYDVKM. With 6 bases removed from V and 7 bases from J, the gap between germline ends came to 12 bases. CDR3 length: 12 residues. Sequencing was performed with immunoSEQ multiplex PCR; in TCRdb, only in-frame clones are kept and a portion is missing. In the table there are under 200,000 clones, more than 65% of which are singletons. Participants were aged about 18 to 100 years, lived in roughly 23 US areas, and enrolled virtually. This clonotype was obtained from a man in his 60s who had recovered from COVID-19. Sequencing was carried out using PBMCs or T cells enriched from blood (not recorded which). The chain recombines TRBV28 with TRBJ1-2; D is perhaps TRBD1 (6 bases). The DNA of the CDR3 is TGTGCCAGCAGCCGGACAGATCGTGGCTACACCTTC. It codes for CASSRTDRGYTF.